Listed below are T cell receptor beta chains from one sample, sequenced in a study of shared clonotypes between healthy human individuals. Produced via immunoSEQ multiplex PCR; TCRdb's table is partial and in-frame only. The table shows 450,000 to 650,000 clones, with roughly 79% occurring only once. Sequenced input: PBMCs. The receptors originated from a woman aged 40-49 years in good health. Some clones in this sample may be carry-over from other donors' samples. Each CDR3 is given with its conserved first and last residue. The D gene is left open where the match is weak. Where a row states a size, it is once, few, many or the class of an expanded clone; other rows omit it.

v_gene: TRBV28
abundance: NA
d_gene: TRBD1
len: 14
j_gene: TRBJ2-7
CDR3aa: CASTPPGQSYEQYF
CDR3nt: TGTGCCAGCACCCCTCCGGGACAGTCCTACGAGCAGTACTTC

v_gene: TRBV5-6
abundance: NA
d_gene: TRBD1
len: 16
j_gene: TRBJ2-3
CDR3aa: CASSLVPGQGGDTQYF
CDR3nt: TGTGCCAGCAGCTTGGTTCCGGGACAGGGAGGAGATACGCAGTATTTT

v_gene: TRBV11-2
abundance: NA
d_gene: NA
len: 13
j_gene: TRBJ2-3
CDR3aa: CASSLSRTDTQYF
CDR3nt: TGTGCCAGCAGCTTATCGAGGACAGATACGCAGTATTTT

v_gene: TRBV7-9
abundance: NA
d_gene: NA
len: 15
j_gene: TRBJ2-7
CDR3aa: CASSIDQGWSYEQYF
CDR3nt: TGTGCCAGCAGCATTGACCAGGGGTGGTCCTACGAGCAGTACTTC

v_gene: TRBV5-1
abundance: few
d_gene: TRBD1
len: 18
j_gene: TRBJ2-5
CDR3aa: CASSLGGGQGNSGKTQYF
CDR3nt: TGCGCCAGCAGCTTGGGAGGGGGACAGGGGAATTCGGGGAAGACCCAGTACTTC

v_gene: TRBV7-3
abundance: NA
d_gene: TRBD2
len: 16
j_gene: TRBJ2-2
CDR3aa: CASSLLAGAGNGELFF
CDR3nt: TGTGCCAGCAGCTTGCTAGCGGGAGCGGGTAACGGGGAGCTGTTTTTT

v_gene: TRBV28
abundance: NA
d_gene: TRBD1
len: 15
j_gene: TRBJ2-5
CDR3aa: CASSLVPGGRETQYF
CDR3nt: TGTGCCAGCAGTTTGGTCCCAGGGGGACGGGAGACCCAGTACTTC

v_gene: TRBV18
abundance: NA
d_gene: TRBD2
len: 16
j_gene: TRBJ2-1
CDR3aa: CASSPIPSGRGNEQFF
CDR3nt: TGTGCCAGCTCACCAATACCTAGCGGGAGGGGTAATGAGCAGTTCTTC

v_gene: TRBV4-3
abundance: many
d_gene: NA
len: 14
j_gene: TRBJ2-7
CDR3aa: CASSQFAGPYEQYF
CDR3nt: TGCGCCAGCAGCCAATTTGCGGGGCCCTACGAGCAGTACTTC

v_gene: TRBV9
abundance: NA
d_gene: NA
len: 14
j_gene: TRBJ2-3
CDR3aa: CASSEGPETDTQYF
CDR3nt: TGTGCCAGCAGCGAGGGCCCCGAAACAGATACGCAGTATTTT

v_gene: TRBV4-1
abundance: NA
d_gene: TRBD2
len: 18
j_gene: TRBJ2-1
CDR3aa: CASSQDLLRTSGYNEQFF
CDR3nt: TGCGCCAGCAGCCAAGACCTCCTACGGACTAGCGGATACAATGAGCAGTTCTTC

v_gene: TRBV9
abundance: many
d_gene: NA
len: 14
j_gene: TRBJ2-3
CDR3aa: CASSPALLTDTQYF
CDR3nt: TGTGCCAGCAGCCCCGCCCTCCTAACAGATACGCAGTATTTT

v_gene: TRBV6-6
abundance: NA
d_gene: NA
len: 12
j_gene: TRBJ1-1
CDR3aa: CASSYGGLEAFF
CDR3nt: TGTGCCAGCAGTTACGGGGGTTTGGAAGCTTTCTTT

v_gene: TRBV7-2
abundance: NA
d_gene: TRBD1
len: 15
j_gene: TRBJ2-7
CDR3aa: CASSLRTGIPHEQYF
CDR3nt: TGTGCCAGCAGCTTAAGGACAGGGATACCCCACGAGCAGTACTTC

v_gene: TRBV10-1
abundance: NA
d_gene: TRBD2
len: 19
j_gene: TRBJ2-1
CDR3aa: CASSDRRAGGPQTYNEQFF
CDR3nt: TGCGCCAGCAGTGATCGGCGGGCGGGAGGGCCCCAGACCTACAATGAGCAGTTCTTC

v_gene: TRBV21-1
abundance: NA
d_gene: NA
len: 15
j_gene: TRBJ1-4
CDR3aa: CASSKFSSRAEKLFF
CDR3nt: TGTGCCAGCAGCAAATTTAGTAGCAGGGCTGAAAAACTGTTTTTT

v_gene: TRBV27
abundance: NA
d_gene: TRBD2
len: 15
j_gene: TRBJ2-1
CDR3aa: CASGHLAGQYNEQFF
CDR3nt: TGTGCCAGCGGCCATCTAGCGGGCCAATACAATGAGCAGTTCTTC

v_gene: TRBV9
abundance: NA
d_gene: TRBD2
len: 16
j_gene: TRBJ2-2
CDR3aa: CASSARAGGHTGELFF
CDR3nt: TGTGCCAGCAGCGCGAGAGCGGGAGGGCACACCGGGGAGCTGTTTTTT

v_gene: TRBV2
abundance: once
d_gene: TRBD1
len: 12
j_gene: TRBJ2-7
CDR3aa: CASSLQGDEQYF
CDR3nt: TGTGCCAGCAGTCTTCAGGGGGACGAGCAGTACTTC

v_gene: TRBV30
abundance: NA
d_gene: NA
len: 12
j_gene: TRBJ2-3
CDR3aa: CAWSPPTDTQYF
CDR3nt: TGTGCCTGGAGTCCCCCCACAGATACGCAGTATTTT

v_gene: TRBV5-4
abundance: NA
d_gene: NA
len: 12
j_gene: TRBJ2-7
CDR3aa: CASSLGFYEQYF
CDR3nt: TGTGCCAGCAGCCTGGGATTCTACGAGCAGTACTTC

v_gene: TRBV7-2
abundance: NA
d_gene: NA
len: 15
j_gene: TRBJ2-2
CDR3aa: CASSRLTGVTGELFF
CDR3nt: TGTGCCAGCAGCCGACTGACGGGGGTAACCGGGGAGCTGTTTTTT

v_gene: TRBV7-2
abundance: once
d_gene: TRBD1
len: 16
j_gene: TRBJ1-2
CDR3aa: CASSLDGTGANYGYTF
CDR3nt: TGTGCCAGCAGCTTAGATGGGACAGGGGCTAACTATGGCTACACCTTC

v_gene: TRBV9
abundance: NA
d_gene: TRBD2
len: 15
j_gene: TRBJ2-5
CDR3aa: CASSVAGGRPETQYF
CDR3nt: TGTGCCAGCAGCGTAGCGGGCGGGAGGCCAGAGACCCAGTACTTC

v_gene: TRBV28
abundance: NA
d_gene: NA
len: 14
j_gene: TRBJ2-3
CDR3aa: CASSLQGFTDTQYF
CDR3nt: TGTGCCAGCAGTTTGCAGGGGTTCACAGATACGCAGTATTTT

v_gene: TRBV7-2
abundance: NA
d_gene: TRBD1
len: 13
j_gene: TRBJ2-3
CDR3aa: CASSRQGADTQYF
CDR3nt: TGTGCCAGCAGCCGACAGGGTGCAGATACGCAGTATTTT

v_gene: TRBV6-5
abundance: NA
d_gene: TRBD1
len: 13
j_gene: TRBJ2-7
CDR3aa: CASTPGGYYEQYF
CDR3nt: TGTGCCAGCACCCCAGGGGGCTACTACGAGCAGTACTTC

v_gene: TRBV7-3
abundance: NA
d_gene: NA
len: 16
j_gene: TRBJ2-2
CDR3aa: CASSFSIGVDTGELFF
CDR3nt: TGTGCCAGCAGCTTCTCGATAGGAGTTGACACCGGGGAGCTGTTTTTT

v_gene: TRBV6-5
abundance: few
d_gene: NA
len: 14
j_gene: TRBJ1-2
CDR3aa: CASSSIQYGYGYTF
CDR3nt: TGTGCCAGCAGTTCTATACAGTATGGCTATGGCTACACCTTC

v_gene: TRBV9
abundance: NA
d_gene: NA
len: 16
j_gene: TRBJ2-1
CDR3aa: CASSVGVRGPRNEQFF
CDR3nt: TGTGCCAGCAGCGTAGGGGTTCGGGGTCCTAGGAATGAGCAGTTCTTC

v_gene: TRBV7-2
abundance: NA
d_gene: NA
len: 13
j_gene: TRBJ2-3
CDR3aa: CASSLTRRDTQYF
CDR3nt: TGTGCCAGCAGCTTAACCCGGCGAGATACGCAGTATTTT

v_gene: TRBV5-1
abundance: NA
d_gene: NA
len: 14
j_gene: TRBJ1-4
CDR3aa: CASSLGDGIEKLFF
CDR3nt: TGCGCCAGCAGCTTGGGGGACGGTATTGAAAAACTGTTTTTT

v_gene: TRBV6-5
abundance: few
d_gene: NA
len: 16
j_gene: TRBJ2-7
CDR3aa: CASSYSWTLVLGEQYF
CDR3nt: TGTGCCAGCAGTTACTCGTGGACTCTCGTCTTGGGCGAGCAGTACTTC

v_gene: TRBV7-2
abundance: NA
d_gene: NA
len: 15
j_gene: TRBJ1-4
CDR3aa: CASSPQGRGNEKLFF
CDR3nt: TGTGCCAGCAGCCCCCAGGGGCGAGGAAATGAAAAACTGTTTTTT

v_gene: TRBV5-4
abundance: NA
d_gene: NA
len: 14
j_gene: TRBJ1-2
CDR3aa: CASTPGGGYYGYTF
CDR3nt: TGTGCCAGCACCCCGGGGGGGGGATACTATGGCTACACCTTC

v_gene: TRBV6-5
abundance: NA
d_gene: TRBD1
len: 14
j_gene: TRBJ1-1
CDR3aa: CASSYRGQGSEAFF
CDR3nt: TGTGCCAGCAGTTACCGGGGACAGGGTTCTGAAGCTTTCTTT

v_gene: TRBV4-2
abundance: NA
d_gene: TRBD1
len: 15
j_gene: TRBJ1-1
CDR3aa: CASSQDEGARTEAFF
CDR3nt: TGTGCCAGCAGCCAAGATGAGGGGGCGAGGACTGAAGCTTTCTTT

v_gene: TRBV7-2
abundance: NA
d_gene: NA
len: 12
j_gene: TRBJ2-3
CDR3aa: CASSLAVDTQYF
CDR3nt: TGTGCCAGCAGCCTCGCCGTAGATACGCAGTATTTT

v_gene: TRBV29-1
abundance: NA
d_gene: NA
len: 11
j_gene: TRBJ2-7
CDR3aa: CSVSISGEQYF
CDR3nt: TGCAGCGTTTCCATATCGGGAGAGCAGTACTTC

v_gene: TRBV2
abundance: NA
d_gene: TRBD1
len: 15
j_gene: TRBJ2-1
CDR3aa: CARQKGQGSRNEQFF
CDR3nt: TGTGCCAGACAAAAGGGACAGGGGAGTCGTAATGAGCAGTTCTTC

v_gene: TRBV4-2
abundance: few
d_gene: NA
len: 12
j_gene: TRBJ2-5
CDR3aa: CASSADGQTQYF
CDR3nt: TGTGCCAGCAGCGCAGACGGCCAGACCCAGTACTTC

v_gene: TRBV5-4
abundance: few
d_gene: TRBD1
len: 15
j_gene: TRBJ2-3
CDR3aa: CASSLGRTGFDTQYF
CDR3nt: TGTGCCAGCAGCTTGGGTCGGACAGGGTTTGATACGCAGTATTTT

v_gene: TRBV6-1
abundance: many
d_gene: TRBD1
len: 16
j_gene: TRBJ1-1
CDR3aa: CASSERGRRDRGIAFF
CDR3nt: TGTGCCAGCAGTGAAAGGGGGCGGAGGGACAGGGGAATAGCTTTCTTT

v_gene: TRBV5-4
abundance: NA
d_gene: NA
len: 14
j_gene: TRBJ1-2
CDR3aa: CASSLVARGGGYTF
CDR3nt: TGTGCCAGCAGCTTGGTCGCCAGGGGAGGTGGCTACACCTTC

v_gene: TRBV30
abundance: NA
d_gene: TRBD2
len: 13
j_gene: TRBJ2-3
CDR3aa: CAFTWTSADTQYF
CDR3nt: TGTGCCTTTACCTGGACTAGCGCAGATACGCAGTATTTT

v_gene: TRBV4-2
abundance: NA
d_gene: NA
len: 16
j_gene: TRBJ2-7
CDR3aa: CASSQVGAGVIYEQYF
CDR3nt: TGTGCCAGCAGCCAAGTGGGGGCGGGAGTTATCTACGAGCAGTACTTC

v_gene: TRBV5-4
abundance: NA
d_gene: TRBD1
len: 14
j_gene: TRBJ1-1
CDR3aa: CASSERQGSTEAFF
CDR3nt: TGTGCCAGCAGCGAAAGACAGGGTAGCACTGAAGCTTTCTTT

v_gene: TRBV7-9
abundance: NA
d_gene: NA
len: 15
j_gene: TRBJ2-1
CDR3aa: CASSLTGPTDNEQFF
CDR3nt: TGTGCCAGCAGCTTAACAGGCCCGACAGACAATGAGCAGTTCTTC

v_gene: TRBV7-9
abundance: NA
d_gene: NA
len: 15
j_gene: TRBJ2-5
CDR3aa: CASSLEGGLRGTQYF
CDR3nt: TGTGCCAGCAGCCTCGAGGGGGGCCTACGCGGGACCCAGTACTTC

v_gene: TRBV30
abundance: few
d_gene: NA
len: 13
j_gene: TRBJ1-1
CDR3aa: CAWTRNHGTEAFF
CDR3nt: TGTGCCTGGACCCGGAACCATGGCACTGAAGCTTTCTTT

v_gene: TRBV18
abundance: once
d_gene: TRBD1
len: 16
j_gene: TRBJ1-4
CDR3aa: CASSPGTGSSNEKLFF
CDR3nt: TGTGCCAGCTCACCCGGGACAGGGAGTTCTAATGAAAAACTGTTTTTT

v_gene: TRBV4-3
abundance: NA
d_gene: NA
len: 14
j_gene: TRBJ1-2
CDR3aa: CASSQDRGSGGYTF
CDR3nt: TGCGCCAGCAGCCAAGATCGAGGCTCTGGGGGCTACACCTTC

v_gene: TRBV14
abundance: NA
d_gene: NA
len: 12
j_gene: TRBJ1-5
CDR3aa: CASSRPNQPQHF
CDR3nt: TGTGCCAGCAGCCGTCCCAATCAGCCCCAGCATTTT